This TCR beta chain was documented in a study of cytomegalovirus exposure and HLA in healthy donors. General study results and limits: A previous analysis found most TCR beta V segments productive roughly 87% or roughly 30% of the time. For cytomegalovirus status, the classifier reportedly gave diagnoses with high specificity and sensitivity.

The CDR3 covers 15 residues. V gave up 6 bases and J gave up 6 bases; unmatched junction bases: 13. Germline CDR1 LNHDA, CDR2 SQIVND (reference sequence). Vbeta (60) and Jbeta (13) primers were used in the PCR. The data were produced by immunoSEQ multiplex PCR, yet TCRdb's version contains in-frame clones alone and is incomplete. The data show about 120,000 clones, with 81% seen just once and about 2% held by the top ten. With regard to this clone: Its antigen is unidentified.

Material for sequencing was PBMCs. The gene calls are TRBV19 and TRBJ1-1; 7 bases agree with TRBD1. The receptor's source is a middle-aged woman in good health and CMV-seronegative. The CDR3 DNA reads TGTGCCAGTAGGTCCCGACAGGGCGGGTGGGCTGAAGCTTTCTTT. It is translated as CASRSRQGGWAEAFF.